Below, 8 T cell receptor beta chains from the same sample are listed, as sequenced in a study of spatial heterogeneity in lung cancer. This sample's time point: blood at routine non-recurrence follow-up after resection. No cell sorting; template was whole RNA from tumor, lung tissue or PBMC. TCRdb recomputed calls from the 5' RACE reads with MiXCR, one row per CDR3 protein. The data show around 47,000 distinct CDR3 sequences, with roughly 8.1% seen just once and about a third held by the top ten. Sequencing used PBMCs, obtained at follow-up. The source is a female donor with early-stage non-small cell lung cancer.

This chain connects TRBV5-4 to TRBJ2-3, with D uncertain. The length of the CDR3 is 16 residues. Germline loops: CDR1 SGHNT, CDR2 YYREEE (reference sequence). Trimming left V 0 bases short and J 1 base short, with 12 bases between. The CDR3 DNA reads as TGTGCCAGCAGCTTGGGACTCCACAGAGGCACAGATACGCAGTATTTT. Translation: CASSLGLHRGTDTQYF. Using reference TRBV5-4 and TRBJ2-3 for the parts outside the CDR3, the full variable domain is ETGVTQSPTHLIKTRGQQVTLRCSSQSGHNTVSWYQQALGQGPQFIFQYYREEENGRGNFPPRFSGLQFPNYSSELNVNALELDDSALYLCASSLGLHRGTDTQYFGPGTRLTVL.

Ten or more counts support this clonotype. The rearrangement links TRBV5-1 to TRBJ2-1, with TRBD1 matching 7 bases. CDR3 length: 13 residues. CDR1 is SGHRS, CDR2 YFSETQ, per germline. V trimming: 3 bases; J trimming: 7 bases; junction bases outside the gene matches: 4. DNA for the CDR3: TGCGCCAGCAGCTACACAGGGGTTAATGAGCAGTTCTTC. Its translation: CASSYTGVNEQFF.

DNA of the CDR3: TGTGCCAGTAGTACCAGGCTCCAAGAGACCCAGTACTTC. Its protein is CASSTRLQETQYF. V gene TRBV19 combines with J gene TRBJ2-5; D remains unclear. The CDR3 consists of 13 residues. In germline, CDR1 is LNHDA, CDR2 SQIVND (reference sequence). The ends were cut back, 4 bases at V and 1 base at J, with 7 bases in the middle.

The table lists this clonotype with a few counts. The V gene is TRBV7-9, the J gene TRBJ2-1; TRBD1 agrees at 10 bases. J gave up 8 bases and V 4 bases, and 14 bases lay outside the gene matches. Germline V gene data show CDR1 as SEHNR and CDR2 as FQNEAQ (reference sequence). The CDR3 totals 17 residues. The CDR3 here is CASSSRTGTGERDEQFF. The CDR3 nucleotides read TGTGCCAGCAGCTCACGAACTGGGACAGGGGAAAGGGATGAGCAGTTCTTC.

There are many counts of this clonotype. The CDR3 coding sequence is TGCGCCAGCAGTGTTGGGGGAGCGGGGGGGGAGAATGAGCAGTTCTTC. This sequence encodes CASSVGGAGGENEQFF. The chain joins TRBV10-2 to TRBJ2-1; 10 bases line up with TRBD2. In germline, CDR1 is WSHSY, CDR2 SAAADI. Trimming cost V 4 bases and J 7 bases; bases outside gene matches: 10. This CDR3 contains 16 residues.

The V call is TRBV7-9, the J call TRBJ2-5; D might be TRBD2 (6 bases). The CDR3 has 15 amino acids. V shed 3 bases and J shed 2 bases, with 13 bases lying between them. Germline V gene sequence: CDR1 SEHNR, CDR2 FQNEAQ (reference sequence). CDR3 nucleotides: TGTGCCAGCAGCTTTGGCGGGGAAGTACAAGAGACCCAGTACTTC. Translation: CASSFGGEVQETQYF.

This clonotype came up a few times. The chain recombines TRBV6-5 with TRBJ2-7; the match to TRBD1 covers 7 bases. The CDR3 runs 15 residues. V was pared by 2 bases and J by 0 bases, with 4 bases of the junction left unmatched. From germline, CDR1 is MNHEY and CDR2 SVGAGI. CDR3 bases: TGTGCCAGCAGTTACCCAGGGGGTAGCTCCTACGAGCAGTACTTC. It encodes CASSYPGGSSYEQYF.

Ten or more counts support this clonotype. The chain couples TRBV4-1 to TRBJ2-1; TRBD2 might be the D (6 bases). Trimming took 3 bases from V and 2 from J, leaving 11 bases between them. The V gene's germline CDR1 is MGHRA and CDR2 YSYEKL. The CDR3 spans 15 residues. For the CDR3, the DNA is TGCGCCAGCAGCCATCTAGCGCCCCCCTACAATGAGCAGTTCTTC. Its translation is CASSHLAPPYNEQFF.